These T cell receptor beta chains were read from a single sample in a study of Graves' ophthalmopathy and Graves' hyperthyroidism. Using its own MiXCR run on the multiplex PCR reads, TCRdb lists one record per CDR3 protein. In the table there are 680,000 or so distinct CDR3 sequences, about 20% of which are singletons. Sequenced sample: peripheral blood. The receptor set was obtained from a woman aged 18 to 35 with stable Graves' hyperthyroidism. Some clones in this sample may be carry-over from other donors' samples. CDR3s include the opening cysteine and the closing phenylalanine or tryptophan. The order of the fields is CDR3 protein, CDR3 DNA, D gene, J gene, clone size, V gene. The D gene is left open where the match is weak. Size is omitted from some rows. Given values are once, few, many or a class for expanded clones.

cdr3_aa: CASGTSGQETQYF
cdr3_nt: TGTGCCAGCGGGACTAGCGGCCAAGAGACCCAGTACTTC
d_call: TRBD2
j_call: TRBJ2-5
clone_size: many
v_call: TRBV12-3/TRBV12-4

cdr3_aa: CASSPASVPYEQYF
cdr3_nt: TGTGCCAGCTCCCCGGCCAGCGTGCCCTACGAGCAGTACTTC
d_call: NA
j_call: TRBJ2-7
clone_size: many
v_call: TRBV18

cdr3_aa: CASSEGPKGNQPQHF
cdr3_nt: TGTGCCAGCAGTGAGGGGCCTAAGGGCAATCAGCCCCAGCATTTT
d_call: NA
j_call: TRBJ1-5
clone_size: many
v_call: TRBV2

cdr3_aa: CRPETGVEAFF
cdr3_nt: TGCAGGCCCGAGACAGGGGTTGAAGCTTTCTTT
d_call: TRBD1
j_call: TRBJ1-1
clone_size: NA
v_call: TRBV20-1

cdr3_aa: CATSLDRGEAFF
cdr3_nt: TGTGCCACCAGCTTGGACAGAGGTGAAGCTTTCTTT
d_call: NA
j_call: TRBJ1-1
clone_size: many
v_call: TRBV15

cdr3_aa: CATSEAGQGTHGYTF
cdr3_nt: TGTGCCACCAGTGAGGCGGGACAGGGTACACATGGCTACACCTTC
d_call: TRBD1
j_call: TRBJ1-2
clone_size: many
v_call: TRBV24-1

cdr3_aa: CASIGQAGYGYTF
cdr3_nt: TGTGCCAGCATAGGACAGGCGGGCTATGGCTACACCTTC
d_call: TRBD1
j_call: TRBJ1-2
clone_size: many
v_call: TRBV2

cdr3_aa: CASSRVEGYEQYF
cdr3_nt: TGTGCCAGCAGCAGGGTAGAGGGGTACGAGCAGTACTTC
d_call: NA
j_call: TRBJ2-7
clone_size: once
v_call: TRBV6-4

cdr3_aa: CATSERTGWETQYF
cdr3_nt: TGTGCCACCAGTGAGAGGACAGGGTGGGAGACCCAGTACTTC
d_call: TRBD1
j_call: TRBJ2-5
clone_size: many
v_call: TRBV24-1

cdr3_aa: CASATDFLTEAFF
cdr3_nt: TGTGCCAGCGCGACGGATTTTCTCACTGAAGCTTTCTTT
d_call: NA
j_call: TRBJ1-1
clone_size: many
v_call: TRBV6-1

cdr3_aa: CASSLYAEVQYF
cdr3_nt: TGCGCCAGCAGCTTGTACGCCGAGGTCCAGTACTTC
d_call: NA
j_call: TRBJ2-5
clone_size: NA
v_call: TRBV5-1

cdr3_aa: CASSVGAWETQYF
cdr3_nt: TGTGCCAGCAGCGTTGGGGCCTGGGAGACCCAGTACTTC
d_call: NA
j_call: TRBJ2-5
clone_size: few
v_call: TRBV9

cdr3_aa: CASSLERTETQYF
cdr3_nt: TGTGCCAGCAGCTTAGAGCGAACAGAGACCCAGTACTTC
d_call: NA
j_call: TRBJ2-5
clone_size: many
v_call: TRBV7-2

cdr3_aa: CATSRELGAPNQPQHF
cdr3_nt: TGTGCCACCAGCAGAGAGTTGGGGGCCCCCAATCAGCCCCAGCATTTT
d_call: NA
j_call: TRBJ1-5
clone_size: many
v_call: TRBV15

cdr3_aa: CASSVREYEQYF
cdr3_nt: TGTGCCAGCTCAGTACGTGAATACGAGCAGTACTTC
d_call: NA
j_call: TRBJ2-7
clone_size: NA
v_call: TRBV18

cdr3_aa: CAWSVRANTEAFF
cdr3_nt: TGTGCCTGGAGTGTAAGGGCGAACACTGAAGCTTTCTTT
d_call: NA
j_call: TRBJ1-1
clone_size: many
v_call: TRBV30

cdr3_aa: CASTQQPQGVNGYTF
cdr3_nt: TGTGCCAGCACCCAACAACCCCAGGGGGTTAACGGCTACACCTTC
d_call: TRBD1
j_call: TRBJ1-2
clone_size: NA
v_call: TRBV6-2/TRBV6-3

cdr3_aa: CASSASTWTGGSAFF
cdr3_nt: TGTGCCAGCAGTGCATCCACCTGGACAGGGGGCTCGGCTTTCTTT
d_call: TRBD1
j_call: TRBJ1-1
clone_size: many
v_call: TRBV27

cdr3_aa: CASSSLYDSFF
cdr3_nt: TGTGCCAGCTCGAGCTTATACGATTCTTTCTTT
d_call: NA
j_call: TRBJ1-1
clone_size: NA
v_call: TRBV12-3/TRBV12-4

cdr3_aa: CASSDEVAVGNQPQHF
cdr3_nt: TGTGCCAGCAGTGACGAAGTGGCAGTAGGCAATCAGCCCCAGCATTTT
d_call: NA
j_call: TRBJ1-5
clone_size: many
v_call: TRBV6-1

cdr3_aa: CASSSSLAPQETQYF
cdr3_nt: TGCGCCAGCAGCTCAAGTTTAGCGCCACAAGAGACCCAGTACTTC
d_call: NA
j_call: TRBJ2-5
clone_size: NA
v_call: TRBV5-1

cdr3_aa: CSASRDLRGYTF
cdr3_nt: TGCAGTGCTAGCAGGGACCTTCGTGGCTACACCTTC
d_call: NA
j_call: TRBJ1-2
clone_size: many
v_call: TRBV20-1